Below are 30 T cell receptor beta chains sequenced from a single sample in a study of vaccination effects on CD4 cells after COVID-19. Some clones are missing from TCRdb's copy, which holds only in-frame ones; the method was immunoSEQ multiplex PCR. The sample holds fewer than 35,000 clones, approximately 70% seen once. The culture ran for 10 days before CD4+ T cells were isolated. These receptors have no identified antigens. The sequencing here drew on CD4+ T cells from PBMCs cultured without peptide, taken before COVID-19 vaccination. These receptors were obtained from a human donor who received a COVID-19 vaccine.

V and J are TRBV19 and TRBJ2-1; 9 positions match TRBD1. This CDR3 has 15 residues. Germline CDR1 is LNHDA and CDR2 is SQIVND (reference sequence). The ends lost 5 bases at V and 4 bases at J; junction bases unmatched: 6. This CDR3 reads CASSPPGTGYNEQFF. The CDR3 bases are TGTGCCAGTAGTCCACCCGGGACAGGGTACAATGAGCAGTTCTTC. Drawing the rest from reference TRBV19 and TRBJ2-1, the complete variable domain is DGGITQSPKYLFRKEGQNVTLSCEQNLNHDAMYWYRQDPGQGLRLIYYSQIVNDFQKGDIAEGYSVSREKKESFPLTVTSAQKNPTAFYLCASSPPGTGYNEQFFGPGTRLTVL.

The chain recombines TRBV6-6 with TRBJ2-3, with D perhaps matching TRBD1 (5 bases). V was pared by 2 bases and J by 4 bases, with 16 bases between. This CDR3 contains 16 residues. Germline V lookup: CDR1 MNHNY, CDR2 SVGAGI (reference sequence). CDR3 sequence: CASSYGAVYLSDTQYF. CDR3 nucleotide sequence: TGTGCCAGCAGTTACGGGGCGGTCTACCTATCAGATACGCAGTATTTT.

In nucleotides, the CDR3 is TGTGCCAGTAGTATAGGAGGGGGTACTGGAAACACCATATATTTT. Translating gives CASSIGGGTGNTIYF. This chain links TRBV19 with TRBJ1-3; D is possibly TRBD1 (6 bases). The V end was cut by 1 base, the J end by 2 bases, with 9 bases between. This CDR3 contains 15 residues. In germline, CDR1 is LNHDA, CDR2 SQIVND (reference sequence).

The chain carries TRBV11-2 and TRBJ2-3, with 16 bases that match TRBD2. Per the germline V gene, CDR1 is SGHAT and CDR2 is FQNNGV. With V trimmed by 8 bases and J by 4 bases, 9 bases remained unmatched. The length of the CDR3 is 17 residues. For the CDR3, the DNA is TGTGCCAGCCTCACGGGACTAGCGGGAGGGGGTTCAGATACGCAGTATTTT. It is translated as CASLTGLAGGGSDTQYF. Full variable domain (outside the CDR3, taken from reference TRBV11-2 and TRBJ2-3): EAGVAQSPRYKIIEKRQSVAFWCNPISGHATLYWYQQILGQGPKLLIQFQNNGVVDDSQLPKDRFSAERLKGVDSTLKIQPAKLEDSAVYLCASLTGLAGGGSDTQYFGPGTRLTVL.

The rearrangement links TRBV30 to TRBJ1-1; no clear D gene. The CDR3 is 14 amino acids. The germline V and J ends were trimmed by 5 bases and 8 bases, with 21 bases remaining between them. Germline CDR1 and CDR2: GTSNPN and SVGIG (reference sequence). CDR3 nucleotides: TGTGCCTGGCCCCCCGGAGATGAAGTAAAAGAAGCTTTCTTT. Protein: CAWPPGDEVKEAFF.

The rearrangement joins TRBV11-2 to TRBJ2-5; D perhaps matches TRBD1 (7 bases). The V gene lost 3 bases and the J gene lost 4 bases, with 15 bases spanning the gap. Germline V gene data show CDR1 as SGHAT and CDR2 as FQNNGV. This CDR3 is built from 15 residues. The CDR3 DNA reads TGTGCCAGCAGCTTTTTCAGGGGGGCCCGAGAGACCCAGTACTTC. Translating gives CASSFFRGARETQYF.

The chain carries TRBV5-1 and TRBJ2-3; D is ambiguous. CDR3 length: 13 amino acids. Germline-derived CDR1 and CDR2 are SGHRS and YFSETQ. Deletions cut 3 bases from V and 1 base from J, with 6 bases between. CDR3 bases: TGCGCCAGCAGCTCCTCGGGCACAGATACGCAGTATTTT. Translation: CASSSSGTDTQYF. The complete variable domain, with remaining parts taken from reference TRBV5-1 and TRBJ2-3, reads KAGVTQTPRYLIKTRGQQVTLSCSPISGHRSVSWYQQTPGQGLQFLFEYFSETQRNKGNFPGRFSGRQFSNSRSEMNVSTLELGDSALYLCASSSSGTDTQYFGPGTRLTVL.

The chain employs TRBV6-5 and TRBJ2-7, with TRBD1 matching over 10 bases. Trimming cost V 2 bases and J 3 bases; bases outside gene matches: 1. Per the germline V gene, CDR1 is MNHEY and CDR2 is SVGAGI. The CDR3 has 14 residues. CDR3 amino acids: CASSYRDRGYEQYF. The CDR3 DNA is TGTGCCAGCAGTTACCGGGACAGGGGCTACGAGCAGTACTTC.

The chain has TRBV19 and TRBJ2-7, with 11 bases that match TRBD2. Trimming at V came to 6 bases and at J to 6 bases, leaving 4 bases not matched to a gene. Germline values: CDR1 LNHDA, CDR2 SQIVND (reference sequence). CDR3 size: 13 residues. Written as DNA, the CDR3 is TGTGCCAGTAGATCTAGCGGGAGGAGCGAGCAGTACTTC. It codes for CASRSSGRSEQYF. Full variable domain (rest looked up from reference TRBV19 and TRBJ2-7): DGGITQSPKYLFRKEGQNVTLSCEQNLNHDAMYWYRQDPGQGLRLIYYSQIVNDFQKGDIAEGYSVSREKKESFPLTVTSAQKNPTAFYLCASRSSGRSEQYFGPGTRLTVT.

The gene calls are TRBV20-1 and TRBJ2-5; D is perhaps TRBD1 (5 bases). Germline assignment: CDR1 DFQATT and CDR2 SNEGSKA (reference sequence). The V and J ends lost 3 bases and 1 base respectively, with 9 bases between them. This CDR3 contains 13 residues. CDR3 sequence: CSASGATQETQYF. CDR3 in DNA: TGCAGTGCTAGTGGGGCCACCCAAGAGACCCAGTACTTC.

This clone has only a few counts. The chain combines TRBV11-2 with TRBJ1-1; tentative D call: TRBD1 (5 bases). Trimming pared 0 bases from V and 7 bases from J, leaving 12 bases between. CDR1 is SGHAT, CDR2 FQNNGV, per germline. The CDR3 consists of 14 residues. CDR3 sequence reads: CASSLDRRGSEAFF. DNA of the CDR3: TGTGCCAGCAGCTTAGATCGACGGGGGAGTGAAGCTTTCTTT.

The chain joins TRBV7-2 to TRBJ1-2, with a tentative D call TRBD1 (5 bases). There are 15 residues in the CDR3. Trimming took 3 bases from V and 6 from J, leaving 17 bases between them. Germline CDR1 SGHTA, CDR2 FQGNSA. CDR3 DNA sequence: TGTGCCAGCAGCTTCTTCCGGGACTTATATGATGGCTACACCTTC. Protein product: CASSFFRDLYDGYTF.

The table lists this clone with a count of one. The chain combines TRBV2 with TRBJ1-2; TRBD1 matches at 9 bases. V dropped 5 bases and J dropped 10; count of bases not matched to a gene: 14. The CDR3 covers 15 residues. CDR1 is SNHLY, CDR2 FYNNEI, per germline. CDR3 amino acids: CASSPGQGWVSDYTF. The CDR3, as DNA: TGTGCCAGCAGTCCCGGACAGGGGTGGGTCAGCGACTACACCTTC.

In this sample, this clone turned up once. This chain joins TRBV10-3 and TRBJ1-2; TRBD1 matches 7 bases. V lost 7 bases, J lost 5 bases, and 7 bases stayed unmatched. The CDR3 length is 13 residues. The germline CDR1 and CDR2 sequences are ENHRY and SYGVKD. Written as DNA, the CDR3 is TGTGCCATCAATACCGGGACAGTGTATGGCTACACCTTC. Amino acids: CAINTGTVYGYTF.

V and J are TRBV6-5 and TRBJ2-3, with D possibly being TRBD1 (6 bases). Trimming removed 6 bases at V and 1 base at J, with 11 bases between. The germline V gene has CDR1 MNHEY and CDR2 SVGAGI. The CDR3 has 14 amino acids. The CDR3 loop is CASSWAGGTDTQYF. For the CDR3, the DNA is TGTGCCAGCAGCTGGGCAGGGGGCACAGATACGCAGTATTTT.

V and J are TRBV6-5 and TRBJ1-1; TRBD1 matches at 10 bases. CDR1 is MNHEY and CDR2 is SVGAGI in the germline V gene. Losses at the gene ends were 3 bases for V and 8 bases for J; bases not matched to a gene: 6. The CDR3 consists of 14 residues. DNA of the CDR3: TGTGCCAGCAGTTATGACAGGGGGCGACCCGAAGCTTTCTTT. This translates into CASSYDRGRPEAFF.

The gene calls are TRBV5-1 and TRBJ2-7, with 9 bases lining up with TRBD2. CDR3 length: 19 residues. The V segment lost 4 bases and the J segment 2 bases; nucleotides outside the gene matches: 19. Germline V gene data show CDR1 as SGHRS and CDR2 as YFSETQ. The CDR3 coding sequence is TGCGCCAGCAGCCCCGGGGGGTGGAGCGGGAGGAAGGTGACCTACGAGCAGTACTTC. Translation gives CASSPGGWSGRKVTYEQYF.

The CDR3 region has the DNA TGCGCCAGCAGCTTGGGAGCCGGGGGGGGCACAGATACGCAGTATTTT. As protein: CASSLGAGGGTDTQYF. This chain joins TRBV5-1 and TRBJ2-3; 8 bases are a match to TRBD2. V was pared by 0 bases and J by 1 base, with 4 bases of the junction left unmatched. Germline V gene lookup returns CDR1 SGHRS and CDR2 YFSETQ. The CDR3 is 16 amino acids.

The CDR3 spells CASSQDRGNYNEQFF. The CDR3 coding sequence is TGTGCCAGCAGCCAGGACAGGGGGAACTACAATGAGCAGTTCTTC. V gene TRBV3-1 (or the pseudogene TRBV3-2) combines with J gene TRBJ2-1; 10 positions agree with TRBD1. J lost 3 bases, V lost 3 bases, and 2 bases had no gene match. The CDR3 loop spans 15 amino acids. From germline, CDR1 is LGHDT and CDR2 YNNKEL (reference sequence).

V and J are TRBV7-2 and TRBJ2-3, with D perhaps TRBD1 (5 bases). From germline, CDR1 is SGHTA and CDR2 FQGNSA. The V gene lost 4 bases and the J gene lost 1 base, with 9 bases spanning the gap. The CDR3 sequence is 14 residues long. Written as DNA, the CDR3 is TGTGCCAGCAGCTATACCAGGGGCACAGATACGCAGTATTTT. This gives the protein CASSYTRGTDTQYF.

The chain employs TRBV6-5 and TRBJ2-2; D call uncertain. Germline CDR1 MNHEY, CDR2 SVGAGI. This CDR3 is 12 amino acids long. The V end lost 2 bases, the J end lost 7 bases, and 5 bases lay between the germline ends. DNA for the CDR3: TGTGCCAGCAGTTACCCGGGCGGGGAGCTGTTTTTT. This encodes CASSYPGGELFF.

This clone was counted only a few times. The chain joins TRBV29-1 to TRBJ2-7; D possibly uses TRBD1 or TRBD2 (5 bases each). The CDR3 extends over 11 amino acids. Germline loops: CDR1 SQVTM, CDR2 ANQGSEA. The CDR3 DNA follows: TGCAGTACCGGGACGGGTTACGAGCAGTACTTC. Translation gives CSTGTGYEQYF.

The chain employs TRBV30 and TRBJ2-6; TRBD1 aligns across 9 bases. The J segment lost 8 bases and the V segment lost 4 bases, leaving 15 bases of the junction unmatched. This CDR3 has 17 amino acids. Germline V lookup: CDR1 GTSNPN, CDR2 SVGIG (reference sequence). The DNA of the CDR3 is TGTGCCTGGAACATACGAGGGATCACAGGGGGCACCAACGTCCTGACTTTC. This sequence encodes CAWNIRGITGGTNVLTF.

The rearrangement uses TRBV29-1 and TRBJ1-2; D is uncertain. The V gene's germline CDR1 is SQVTM and CDR2 ANQGSEA. Trimming stripped 1 base from V and 1 base from J, with 10 bases between. This CDR3 contains 14 residues. DNA of the CDR3: TGCAGCGTTGAAGCCCCGCCGCGTAACTATGGCTACACCTTC. It translates to CSVEAPPRNYGYTF.

The chain recombines TRBV29-1 with TRBJ1-2; D may be TRBD1 (6 bases). With 4 bases removed from V and 4 bases from J, the gap between germline ends came to 10 bases. Germline V gene lookup returns CDR1 SQVTM and CDR2 ANQGSEA. CDR3 size: 12 residues. CDR3 in DNA: TGCAGCGTTGGGGACATGTCCTATGGCTACACCTTC. It translates to CSVGDMSYGYTF.

The CDR3 coding sequence is TGTGCCAGCAGCTATACAGGGGGCTCCTATGGCTACACCTTC. This encodes CASSYTGGSYGYTF. V is TRBV11-2 and J is TRBJ1-2; 9 bases line up with TRBD1. This CDR3 comprises 14 residues. The germline gives CDR1 SGHAT, CDR2 FQNNGV. V lost 4 bases to trimming and J lost 4 bases; unmatched junction nucleotides: 4.

Only one count was recorded for this clone. The chain carries TRBV3-1 (or the pseudogene TRBV3-2) and TRBJ2-1; the D gene is possibly TRBD2 (5 bases). The length of the CDR3 is 13 residues. The V end lost 5 bases, the J end lost 3 bases, and 8 bases lay between the germline ends. Germline V lookup: CDR1 LGHDT, CDR2 YNNKEL (reference sequence). For the CDR3, the DNA is TGTGCCAGCAGCAGAGGACTCTACAATGAGCAGTTCTTC. It codes for CASSRGLYNEQFF.

This clone was observed a few times. The chain joins TRBV7-8 to TRBJ2-7; D is uncertain. V lost 2 bases and J lost 5, with 10 bases in between. CDR1 and CDR2 from the germline V gene are SGHVS and FQNEAQ. The CDR3 is made up of 13 amino acids. The CDR3 region has the DNA TGTGCCAGCAGCTTAAGTAGGACGAACGAGCAGTACTTC. It yields the protein CASSLSRTNEQYF. The full variable domain, completed using reference TRBV7-8 and TRBJ2-7, is GAGVSQSPRYKVAKRGQDVALRCDPISGHVSLFWYQQALGQGPEFLTYFQNEAQLDKSGLPSDRFFAERPEGSVSTLKIQRTQQEDSAVYLCASSLSRTNEQYFGPGTRLTVT.

V is TRBV12-3 or TRBV12-4 and J is TRBJ1-5; no definite D call. CDR3 size: 12 residues. Trimming removed 6 bases at V and 3 bases at J, with 6 bases between. This CDR3 is CASRQYNQPQHF. CDR3 DNA: TGTGCCAGCAGACAGTACAATCAGCCCCAGCATTTT.

This chain links TRBV4-1 with TRBJ2-7; D unclear. Germline V lookup: CDR1 MGHRA, CDR2 YSYEKL. V lost 0 bases to trimming and J lost 2 bases, with 14 bases between them. The length of the CDR3 is 16 residues. The DNA for the CDR3 is TGCGCCAGCAGCCAAGATCTTCGGGCAGAAACCTACGAGCAGTACTTC. Protein: CASSQDLRAETYEQYF.